The 13 T cell receptor beta chains listed next were all sequenced from one sample in a study of CD8+ T cells in alopecia areata. Isolated RNA was reverse transcribed into cDNA used as the sequencing template. Assay: immunoSEQ multiplex PCR; the TCRdb copy retains only in-frame clones and omits some. Of about 200,000 clones in the sample, roughly two fifths were seen once. Treatment indicated: oral pan-JAK inhibitor, 5-10 mg twice daily. The source material was CD4+ T cells sorted from blood, sampled at approximately week 31, from a patient treated with tofacitinib. The receptors here all came from a human donor with alopecia areata.

This clone was seen only a few times. CDR3 nucleotide sequence: TGTGCCAGCAGTGAGCAGCCGACAGCCGGAGGAAACACCATATATTTT. Translated, it gives CASSEQPTAGGNTIYF. The chain combines TRBV2 with TRBJ1-3, with a weak D call TRBD1 (5 bases). The germline CDR1 and CDR2 sequences are SNHLY and FYNNEI. V was shortened by 3 bases and J by 4 bases, with 16 bases between the two germline ends. The CDR3 loop spans 16 amino acids.

As for this clone: A single base separates this from a much larger clone, so it may be a read error. This rearrangement joins TRBV27 to TRBJ1-1, with D unresolved. Trimming removed 6 bases from V and 2 bases from J, with 4 bases in between. The CDR3 runs to 11 residues. Germline CDR1 and CDR2: MNHEY and SMNVEV (reference sequence). The CDR3 spells CASRGNTEAFF. CDR3 DNA sequence: TGTGCCAGCAGGGGCAACACTGAAGCTTTCTTT.

The V call is TRBV30, the J call TRBJ1-5, with D uncertain. Per germline, CDR1 GTSNPN and CDR2 SVGIG (reference sequence). The ends were cut back, 2 bases at V and 7 bases at J, with 12 bases in the middle. CDR3 length: 13 residues. CDR3 region: CAWSRRERQPQHF. In DNA form, the CDR3 reads TGTGCCTGGAGTAGGAGGGAAAGGCAGCCCCAGCATTTT.

This chain links TRBV5-4 with TRBJ2-3, with 10 positions matching TRBD2. The V and J ends lost 4 bases and 4 bases, in that order; junction bases with no gene match: 12. CDR1 is SGHNT and CDR2 is YYREEE in the germline V gene (reference sequence). CDR3 length equals 17 residues. For the CDR3, the DNA is TGTGCCAGCAGCGTCATAGCGGGGGGCCGTCAGGCAGATACGCAGTATTTT. This sequence encodes CASSVIAGGRQADTQYF.

The genes are TRBV7-3 and TRBJ2-6; D not certain. Germline values: CDR1 SGHTA, CDR2 FQGTGA. Trimming shortened V by 5 bases and J by 2 bases, and 10 bases separated the two germline ends. The CDR3 has 15 amino acids. CDR3 nucleotide sequence: TGTGCCAGCAGCCTGCGTTCGGCTGGGGCCAACGTCCTGACTTTC. The encoded protein is CASSLRSAGANVLTF.

The gene calls are TRBV2 and TRBJ2-5; 8 bases are a match to TRBD2. The V segment lost 3 bases and the J segment 2 bases; nucleotides outside the gene matches: 11. CDR3 length: 17 amino acids. Germline V gene lookup returns CDR1 SNHLY and CDR2 FYNNEI. The CDR3 spells CASSDLRGREVQETQYF. The CDR3 coding sequence is TGTGCCAGCAGTGACCTCCGCGGGCGGGAGGTGCAAGAGACCCAGTACTTC.

V is TRBV11-2 and J is TRBJ2-2, with D possibly matching TRBD1 (6 bases). Germline V lookup: CDR1 SGHAT, CDR2 FQNNGV. This CDR3 spans 12 amino acids. V was cut by 1 base and J by 10 bases, with 7 bases left in between. CDR3 protein: CASSLGQAELFF. The CDR3, as DNA: TGTGCCAGCAGCTTAGGACAGGCGGAGCTGTTTTTT. The full variable domain, with the rest looked up from reference TRBV11-2 and TRBJ2-2, is EAGVAQSPRYKIIEKRQSVAFWCNPISGHATLYWYQQILGQGPKLLIQFQNNGVVDDSQLPKDRFSAERLKGVDSTLKIQPAKLEDSAVYLCASSLGQAELFFGEGSRLTVL.

The rearrangement uses TRBV7-9 and TRBJ2-1; the D gene is possibly TRBD1 (6 bases). The CDR3 has 16 amino acids. V lost 2 bases to trimming and J lost 0 bases, with 11 bases between them. Germline V CDR1 and CDR2: SEHNR, FQNEAQ (reference sequence). CDR3: CASSLQGTRSYNEQFF. DNA of the CDR3: TGTGCCAGCAGCTTACAGGGGACACGCTCCTACAATGAGCAGTTCTTC.

The J gene is TRBJ2-7, the V gene TRBV5-1; D is undetermined. V dropped 0 bases and J dropped 0 bases, with 7 bases sitting between them. The length of the CDR3 is 14 residues. CDR1 is SGHRS, CDR2 YFSETQ, per germline. The CDR3 nucleotides read TGCGCCAGCAGCTTGGCACCGGACTCCTACGAGCAGTACTTC. This translates into CASSLAPDSYEQYF.

This clone was detected only a few times. V is TRBV25-1 and J is TRBJ1-4, with 8 bases lining up with TRBD1. The germline V gene encodes CDR1 MGHDK and CDR2 SYGVNS. This CDR3 comprises 14 residues. J lost 6 bases, V lost 2 bases, and 2 bases had no gene match. The CDR3 spells CASSEQTGDEKLFF. The CDR3 nucleotides are TGTGCCAGCAGTGAACAGACAGGGGATGAAAAACTGTTTTTT.

This rearrangement joins TRBV6-5 to TRBJ2-6; D is uncertain. Germline CDR1 reads MNHEY; CDR2 reads SVGAGI. The V end was cut by 10 bases, the J end by 2 bases, with 12 bases between. This CDR3 is built from 14 residues. CDR3 in amino acids: CATHRTAGANVLTF. For the CDR3, the DNA is TGTGCCACCCACCGGACGGCTGGGGCCAACGTCCTGACTTTC.

The DNA for the CDR3 is TGCGCCAGCAGCCTTTGGGGCTCCTATAATTCACCCCTCCACTTT. It specifies CASSLWGSYNSPLHF. The chain combines TRBV5-1 with TRBJ1-6; D not resolved. CDR1 and CDR2 (germline): SGHRS, YFSETQ. The V gene lost 4 bases and the J gene lost 0 bases, with 8 bases spanning the gap. There are 15 residues in the CDR3. Full variable domain (rest looked up from reference TRBV5-1 and TRBJ1-6): KAGVTQTPRYLIKTRGQQVTLSCSPISGHRSVSWYQQTPGQGLQFLFEYFSETQRNKGNFPGRFSGRQFSNSRSEMNVSTLELGDSALYLCASSLWGSYNSPLHFGNGTRLTVT.

For the CDR3, the DNA is TGTGCCAGCAGCGTAGACGGGACTCCTTTCCGCAATGAGCAGTTCTTC. Translation: CASSVDGTPFRNEQFF. This chain joins TRBV9 and TRBJ2-1, with D possibly TRBD2 on 6 matching bases. V was trimmed by 0 bases and J by 6 bases, leaving 16 bases between them. The germline V gene has CDR1 SGDLS and CDR2 YYNGEE. There are 16 residues in the CDR3.